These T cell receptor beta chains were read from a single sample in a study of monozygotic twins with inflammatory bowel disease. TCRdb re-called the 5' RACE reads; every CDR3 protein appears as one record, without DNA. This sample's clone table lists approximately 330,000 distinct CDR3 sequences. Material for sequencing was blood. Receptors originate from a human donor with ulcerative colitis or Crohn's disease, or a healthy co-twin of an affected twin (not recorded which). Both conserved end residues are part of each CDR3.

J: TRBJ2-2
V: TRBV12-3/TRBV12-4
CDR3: CASSPTGGFTGELFF

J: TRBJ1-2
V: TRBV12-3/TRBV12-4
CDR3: CASSLRGASGGGYTF

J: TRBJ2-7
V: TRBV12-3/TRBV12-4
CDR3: CASSLALRGSEQYF

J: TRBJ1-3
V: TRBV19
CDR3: CASSTSSWGGSGNTIYF

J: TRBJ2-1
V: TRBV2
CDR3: CASHTQLAGNEQFF

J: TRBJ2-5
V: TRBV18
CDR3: CASSPRGGGETQYF

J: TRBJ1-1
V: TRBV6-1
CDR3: CASRKGLRADTEAFF

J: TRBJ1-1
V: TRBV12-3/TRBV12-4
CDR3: CASRAGLTEAFF

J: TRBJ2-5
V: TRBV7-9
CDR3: CASSSPGTAGSQYF

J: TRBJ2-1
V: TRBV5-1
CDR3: CASSLMEVSYNEQFF

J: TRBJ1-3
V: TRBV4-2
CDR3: CASSQEADPRNTIYF

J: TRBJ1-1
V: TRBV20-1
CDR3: CSAGLLGVGAFF

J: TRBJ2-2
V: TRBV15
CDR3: CATRRPEANTGELFF

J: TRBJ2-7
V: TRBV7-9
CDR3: CASSLVSGGRGEQYF

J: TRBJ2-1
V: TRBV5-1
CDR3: CASSRELNEQFF

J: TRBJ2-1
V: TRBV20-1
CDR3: CSAPAISYNEQFF

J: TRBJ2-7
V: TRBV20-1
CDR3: CSARGPLAGAPYEQYF

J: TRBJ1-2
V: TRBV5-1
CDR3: CASSLVDRENYGYTF

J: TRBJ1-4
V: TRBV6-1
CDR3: CASSTTGTGTGPEKLFF

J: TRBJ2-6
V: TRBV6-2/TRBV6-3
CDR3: CASSHQGARANVLTF

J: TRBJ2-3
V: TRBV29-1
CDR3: CSVDSGLASYF

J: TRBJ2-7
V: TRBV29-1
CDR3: CSVVGGHGEQYF

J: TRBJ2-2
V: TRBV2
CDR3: CASGQGAGELFF

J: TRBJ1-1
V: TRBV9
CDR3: CASSPGSFGNTEAFF

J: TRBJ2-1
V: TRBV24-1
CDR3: CATSDTVTDNEQFF

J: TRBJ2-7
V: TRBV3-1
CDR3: CASSQGPSSSYEQYF

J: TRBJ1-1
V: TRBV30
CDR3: CAWSWAPTKAFF

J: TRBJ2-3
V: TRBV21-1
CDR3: CASSKEERRDGTDTQYF

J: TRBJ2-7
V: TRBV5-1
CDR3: CASSLERSNYEQYF

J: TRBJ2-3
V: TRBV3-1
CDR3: CASSQARDTQYF

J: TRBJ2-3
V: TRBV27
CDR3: CARAIAGLSTDTQYF

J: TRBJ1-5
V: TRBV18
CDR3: CASSPSMGNQPQHF

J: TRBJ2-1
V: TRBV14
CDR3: CASSRLGTSDEQFF

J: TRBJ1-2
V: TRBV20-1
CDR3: CSATSGEGYGYTF

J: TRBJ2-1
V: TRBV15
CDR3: CATSSPSSAYNERFF

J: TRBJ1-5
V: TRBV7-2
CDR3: CASSLGAGSEPQHF

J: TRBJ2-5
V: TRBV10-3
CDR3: CAISARDRQETQYF

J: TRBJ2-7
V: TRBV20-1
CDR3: CSARDPKKGGSSYEQYF

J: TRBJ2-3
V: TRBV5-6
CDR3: CASSWGQPAIFTDTQYF

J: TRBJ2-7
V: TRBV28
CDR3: CASSFPLSGTSANYEQYF

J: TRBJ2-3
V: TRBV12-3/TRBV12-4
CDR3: CASSPSGSPTDTQYF

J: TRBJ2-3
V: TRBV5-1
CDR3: CASRLGLAEATDTQYF